These T cell receptor beta chains were read from a single sample in a study of cytomegalovirus exposure and HLA in healthy donors. Repertoires were generated with immunoSEQ multiplex PCR, while TCRdb's copy carries only in-frame clones and drops some. This table holds approximately 140,000 clones, approximately 80% found once. Sequencing was done on a sample of PBMCs. These TCRs come from a woman in her sixties or seventies in good health and CMV-seronegative. CDR3s leave out the opening cysteine and the closing phenylalanine or tryptophan. Only part of the rows carry a size: once, few, many, or a class if the clone is expanded.

CDR3	size	V
ASGVGQGQGGTEAF	few	TRBV4-1
ASSQENVWDRVTEAF	-	TRBV14
ASSWGTGSYEQY	-	TRBV5-1
ASSYGGASVQETQY	-	TRBV6-5
ASSPAGGSQETQY	few	TRBV7-9
ASSLGTSGSRNEQF	-	TRBV5-1
ASSQLGRGAGNEKLF	-	TRBV4-1
ASSPRAGRGETQY	-	TRBV6-1
ASSLGQGLDQPQH	-	TRBV7-9
ASSPDRPHGYT	-	TRBV6-5
ASSLTSGTYNEQF	once	TRBV5-4
ASSLPQREGRGNIQY	few	TRBV5-1
ASSDRGQNTGELF	-	TRBV5-1
ASRPGLADYNEQF	-	TRBV27
ASSQFVGGGSTEAF	-	TRBV4-1
ASSERVRGLGARNTEAF	-	TRBV6-1
ASSLMTGSATDTQY	-	TRBV27
ASSSLDRGSNSPLH	-	TRBV19